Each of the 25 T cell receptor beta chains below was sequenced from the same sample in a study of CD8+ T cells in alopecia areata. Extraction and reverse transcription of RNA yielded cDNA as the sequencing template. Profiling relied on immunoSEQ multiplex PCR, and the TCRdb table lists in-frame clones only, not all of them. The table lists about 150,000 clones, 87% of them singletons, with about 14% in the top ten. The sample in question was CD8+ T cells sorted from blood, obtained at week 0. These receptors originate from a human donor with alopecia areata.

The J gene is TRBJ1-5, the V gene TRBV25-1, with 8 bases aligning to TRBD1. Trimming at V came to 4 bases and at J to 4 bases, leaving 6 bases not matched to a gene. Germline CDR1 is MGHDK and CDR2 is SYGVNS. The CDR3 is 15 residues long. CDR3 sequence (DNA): TGTGCCAGCAGTGGCGGGGACAGGTGGAATCAGCCCCAGCATTTT. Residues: CASSGGDRWNQPQHF.

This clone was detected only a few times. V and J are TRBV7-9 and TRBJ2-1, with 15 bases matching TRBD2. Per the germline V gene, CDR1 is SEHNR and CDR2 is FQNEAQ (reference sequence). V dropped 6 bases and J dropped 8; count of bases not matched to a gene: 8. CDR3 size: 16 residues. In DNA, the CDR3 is TGTGCCAGCAGTCCCCCGGGACTAGCGGGAGGACATGAGCAGTTCTTC. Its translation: CASSPPGLAGGHEQFF. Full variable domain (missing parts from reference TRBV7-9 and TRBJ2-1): DTGVSQNPRHKITKRGQNVTFRCDPISEHNRLYWYRQTLGQGPEFLTYFQNEAQLEKSRLLSDRFSAERPKGSFSTLEIQRTEQGDSAMYLCASSPPGLAGGHEQFFGPGTRLTVL.

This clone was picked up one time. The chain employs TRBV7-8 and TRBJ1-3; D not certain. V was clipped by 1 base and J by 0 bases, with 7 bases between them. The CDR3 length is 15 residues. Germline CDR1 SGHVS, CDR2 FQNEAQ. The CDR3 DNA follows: TGTGCCAGCAGCTTAGAGGACCACTCTGGAAACACCATATATTTT. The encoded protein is CASSLEDHSGNTIYF.

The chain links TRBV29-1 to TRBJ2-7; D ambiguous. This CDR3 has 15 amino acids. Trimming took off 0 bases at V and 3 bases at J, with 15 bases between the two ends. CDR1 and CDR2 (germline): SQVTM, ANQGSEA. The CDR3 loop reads CSVEDAADKHYEQYF. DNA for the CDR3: TGCAGCGTTGAAGATGCGGCCGACAAGCACTACGAGCAGTACTTC.

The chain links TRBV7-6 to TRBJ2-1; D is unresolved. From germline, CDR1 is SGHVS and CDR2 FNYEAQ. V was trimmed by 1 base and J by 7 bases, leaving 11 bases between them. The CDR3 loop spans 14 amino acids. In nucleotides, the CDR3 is TGTGCCAGCAGCTTAGTAATTGGGATAAATGAGCAGTTCTTC. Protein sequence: CASSLVIGINEQFF.

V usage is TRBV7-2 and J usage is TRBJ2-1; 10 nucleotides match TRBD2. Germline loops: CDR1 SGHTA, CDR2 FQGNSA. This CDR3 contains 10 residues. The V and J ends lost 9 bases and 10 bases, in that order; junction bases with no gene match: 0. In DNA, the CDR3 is TGTGCCAGACTAGCGGGAGAGCAGTTCTTC. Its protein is CARLAGEQFF.

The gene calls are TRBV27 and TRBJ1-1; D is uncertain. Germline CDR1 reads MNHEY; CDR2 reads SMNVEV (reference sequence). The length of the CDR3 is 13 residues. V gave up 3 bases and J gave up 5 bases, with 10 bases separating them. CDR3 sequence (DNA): TGTGCCAGCAGTTTCTCAGGCGGTACTGAAGCTTTCTTT. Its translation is CASSFSGGTEAFF.

CDR3 sequence (DNA): TGCAGCGTTGAGGGCAGGGCCACCTACGAGCAGTACTTC. The encoded protein is CSVEGRATYEQYF. The chain recombines TRBV29-1 with TRBJ2-7, with D perhaps matching TRBD1 (5 bases). Trimming removed 3 bases at V and 2 bases at J, with 11 bases between. The CDR3 runs 13 residues. Germline V gene sequence: CDR1 SQVTM, CDR2 ANQGSEA.

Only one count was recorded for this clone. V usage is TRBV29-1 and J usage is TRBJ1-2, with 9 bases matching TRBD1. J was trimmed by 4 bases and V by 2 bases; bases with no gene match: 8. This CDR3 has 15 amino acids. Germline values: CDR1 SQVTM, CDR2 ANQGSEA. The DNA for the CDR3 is TGCAGCGTTGAAAACCGGGACAGGGTCGCCTATGGCTACACCTTC. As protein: CSVENRDRVAYGYTF. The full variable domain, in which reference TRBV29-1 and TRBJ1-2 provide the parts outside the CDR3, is SAVISQKPSRDICQRGTSLTIQCQVDSQVTMMFWYRQQPGQSLTLIATANQGSEATYESGFVIDKFPISRPNLTFSTLTVSNMSPEDSSIYLCSVENRDRVAYGYTFGSGTRLTVV.

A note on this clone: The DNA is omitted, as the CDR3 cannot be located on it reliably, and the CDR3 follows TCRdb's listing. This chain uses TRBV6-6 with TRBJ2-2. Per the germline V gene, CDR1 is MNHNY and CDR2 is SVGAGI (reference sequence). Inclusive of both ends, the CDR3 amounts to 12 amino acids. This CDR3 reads CASSFGAGELFF.

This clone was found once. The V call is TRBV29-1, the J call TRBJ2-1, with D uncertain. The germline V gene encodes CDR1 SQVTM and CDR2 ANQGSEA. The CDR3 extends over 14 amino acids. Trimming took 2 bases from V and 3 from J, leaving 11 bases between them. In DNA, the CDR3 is TGCAGCGTTGAATCCGAGGTGGTCTACAATGAGCAGTTCTTC. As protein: CSVESEVVYNEQFF.

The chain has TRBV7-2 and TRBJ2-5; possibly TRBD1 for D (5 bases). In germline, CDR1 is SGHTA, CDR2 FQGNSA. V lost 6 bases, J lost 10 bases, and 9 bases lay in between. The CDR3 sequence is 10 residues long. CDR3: CASSIRDQYF. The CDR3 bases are TGTGCCAGCAGTATCAGGGACCAGTACTTC.

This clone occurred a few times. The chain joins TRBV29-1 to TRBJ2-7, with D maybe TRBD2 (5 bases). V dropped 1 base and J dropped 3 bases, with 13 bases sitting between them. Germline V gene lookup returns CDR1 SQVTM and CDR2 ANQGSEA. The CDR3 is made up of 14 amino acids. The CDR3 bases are TGCAGCGTTGAAGGAGGCAGGACTGACTACGAGCAGTACTTC. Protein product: CSVEGGRTDYEQYF.

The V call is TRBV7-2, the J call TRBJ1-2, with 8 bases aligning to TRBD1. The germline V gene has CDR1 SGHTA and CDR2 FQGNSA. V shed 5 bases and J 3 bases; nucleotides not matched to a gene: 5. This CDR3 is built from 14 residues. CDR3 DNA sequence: TGTGCCAGCAGCGTCGGACAGGGACACTATGGCTACACCTTC. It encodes CASSVGQGHYGYTF.

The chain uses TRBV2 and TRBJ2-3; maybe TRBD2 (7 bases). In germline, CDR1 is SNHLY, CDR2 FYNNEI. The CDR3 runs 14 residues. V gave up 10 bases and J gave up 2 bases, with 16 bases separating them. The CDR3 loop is CAILGGGLTDTQYF. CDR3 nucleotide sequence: TGTGCCATCCTGGGCGGGGGCCTCACAGATACGCAGTATTTT. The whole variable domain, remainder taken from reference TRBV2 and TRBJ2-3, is EPEVTQTPSHQVTQMGQEVILRCVPISNHLYFYWYRQILGQKVEFLVSFYNNEISEKSEIFDDQFSVERPDGSNFTLKIRSTKLEDSAMYFCAILGGGLTDTQYFGPGTRLTVL.

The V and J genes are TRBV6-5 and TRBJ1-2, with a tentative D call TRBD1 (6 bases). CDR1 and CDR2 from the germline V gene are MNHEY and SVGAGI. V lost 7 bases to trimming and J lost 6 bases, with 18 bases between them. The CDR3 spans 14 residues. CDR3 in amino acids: CASTQSGGPDGYTF. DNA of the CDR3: TGTGCCAGCACTCAGAGCGGGGGGCCCGATGGCTACACCTTC.

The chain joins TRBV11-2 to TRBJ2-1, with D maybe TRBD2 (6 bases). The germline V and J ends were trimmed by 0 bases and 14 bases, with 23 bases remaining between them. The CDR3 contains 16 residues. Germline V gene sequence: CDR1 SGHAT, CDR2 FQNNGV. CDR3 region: CASSLDWNAGQGVEFF. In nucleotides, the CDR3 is TGTGCCAGCAGCTTAGATTGGAATGCGGGGCAGGGAGTGGAGTTCTTC.

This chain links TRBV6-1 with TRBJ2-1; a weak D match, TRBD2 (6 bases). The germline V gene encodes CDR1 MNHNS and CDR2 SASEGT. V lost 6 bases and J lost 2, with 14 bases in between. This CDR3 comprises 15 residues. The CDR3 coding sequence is TGTGCCAGCAGCGGCGGGATAATACCCTACAATGAGCAGTTCTTC. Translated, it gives CASSGGIIPYNEQFF.

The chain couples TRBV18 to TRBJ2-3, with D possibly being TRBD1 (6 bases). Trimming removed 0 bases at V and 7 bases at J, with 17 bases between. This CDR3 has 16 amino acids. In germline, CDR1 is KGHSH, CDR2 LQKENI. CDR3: CASSPPDRVILYTQYF. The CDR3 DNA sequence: TGTGCCAGCTCACCACCGGACAGAGTAATACTTTATACGCAGTATTTT.

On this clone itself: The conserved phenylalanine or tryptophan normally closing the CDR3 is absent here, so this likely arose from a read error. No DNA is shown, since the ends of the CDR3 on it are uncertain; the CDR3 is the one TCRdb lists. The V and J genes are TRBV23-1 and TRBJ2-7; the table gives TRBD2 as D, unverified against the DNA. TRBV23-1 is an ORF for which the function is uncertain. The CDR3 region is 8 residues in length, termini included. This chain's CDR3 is CASSQPPL.

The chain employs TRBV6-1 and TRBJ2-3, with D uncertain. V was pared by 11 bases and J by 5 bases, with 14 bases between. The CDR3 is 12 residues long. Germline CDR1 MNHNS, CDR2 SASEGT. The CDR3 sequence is CAGRGYLDTQYF. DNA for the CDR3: TGTGCCGGCCGTGGTTATTTAGATACGCAGTATTTT.

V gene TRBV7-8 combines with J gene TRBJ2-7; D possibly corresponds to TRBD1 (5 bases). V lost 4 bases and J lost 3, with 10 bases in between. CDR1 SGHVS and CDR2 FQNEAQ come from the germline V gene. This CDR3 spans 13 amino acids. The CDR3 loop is CASSSDSFYEQYF. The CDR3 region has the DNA TGTGCCAGCAGCTCTGACAGTTTCTACGAGCAGTACTTC.

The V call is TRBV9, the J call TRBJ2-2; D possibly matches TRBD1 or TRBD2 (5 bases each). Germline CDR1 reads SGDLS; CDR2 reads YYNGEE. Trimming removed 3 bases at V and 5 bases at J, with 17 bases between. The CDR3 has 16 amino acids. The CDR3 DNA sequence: TGTGCCAGCAGCGGGACCGGGCCCTGGGGGACCGGGGAGCTGTTTTTT. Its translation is CASSGTGPWGTGELFF. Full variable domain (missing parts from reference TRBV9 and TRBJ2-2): DSGVTQTPKHLITATGQRVTLRCSPRSGDLSVYWYQQSLDQGLQFLIQYYNGEERAKGNILERFSAQQFPDLHSELNLSSLELGDSALYFCASSGTGPWGTGELFFGEGSRLTVL.

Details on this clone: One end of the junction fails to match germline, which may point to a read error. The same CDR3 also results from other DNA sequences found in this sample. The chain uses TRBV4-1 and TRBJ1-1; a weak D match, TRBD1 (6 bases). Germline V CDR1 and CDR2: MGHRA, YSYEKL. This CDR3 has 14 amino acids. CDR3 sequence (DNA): TGCGCCAGCAGCCGAGGACAGATGAACACTGAAGCCTTCTTT. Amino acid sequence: CASSRGQMNTEAFF.

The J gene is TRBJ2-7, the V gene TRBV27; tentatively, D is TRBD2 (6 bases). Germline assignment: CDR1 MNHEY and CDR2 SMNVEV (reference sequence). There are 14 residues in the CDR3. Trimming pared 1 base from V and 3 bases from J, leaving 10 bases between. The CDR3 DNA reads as TGTGCCAGCAGTTTATACGGGGACTTCTACGAGCAGTACTTC. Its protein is CASSLYGDFYEQYF.